One T cell receptor (beta chain) is described in this entry. Its antigen remains unknown. This record belongs to a study of blood T cells in healthy people across ages. For the study at large: About one barcoded beta molecule per two T cells was the capture yield of template switching. Study observations and caveats: Donors of long life had a larger count of naive CD4+ cells and greater diversity than aged donors. Changes in expanded clonotypes were possibly confounded, as the CMV status of donors was unknown.

This CDR3 is built from 14 residues. V lost 6 bases and J lost 14, with 20 bases in between. For the second PCR, which ran for roughly 6 to 12 cycles, a sample-barcoded 5' primer and a J-beta primer mix were used. Each CDR3 protein gets one entry after TCRdb re-called the 5' RACE reads with MiXCR. Here the sample spans 800,000 to 1,000,000 distinct CDR3 sequences, 45% to 50% being singletons. The receptor was isolated from a man younger than 40 in good health. The sequenced material came from blood. V gene TRBV12-3 or TRBV12-4 combines with J gene TRBJ1-6, with D tentatively TRBD1 (5 bases). The CDR3 here is CASSSTPGRPTLHF. DNA of the CDR3: TGTGCCAGCAGCTCGACTCCGGGACGACCGACCCTCCACTTT.